This TCR beta chain was recorded in a study of T cell repertoires in cytomegalovirus infection. TCRdb reanalysed the reads using MiXCR and keeps one entry per CDR3 protein. The sample shows roughly 760,000 distinct CDR3 sequences, under 40% of them seen only once. General study findings and limits: Carriers of CMV plus the relevant HLA were identified by cumulative public TCR beta family frequency.

This clonotype was recorded many times. Antigen specificity is unknown. The origin of this receptor is a human donor in good health (CMV status not recorded). Some clones in this sample may be carry-over from other donors' samples. Sequences were obtained from PBMCs.

In DNA, the CDR3 is TGTGCCAGCAGCTTATATCTAAATCAGCCCCAGCATTTT. Its translation: CASSLYLNQPQHF. The V call is TRBV7-2, the J call TRBJ1-5; D remains ambiguous. V lost 2 bases, J lost 4 bases, and 6 bases lay in between. The CDR3 has 13 amino acids. Germline values: CDR1 SGHTA, CDR2 FQGNSA. The complete variable domain, with remaining parts taken from reference TRBV7-2 and TRBJ1-5, reads GAGVSQSPSNKVTEKGKDVELRCDPISGHTALYWYRQSLGQGLEFLIYFQGNSAPDKSGLPSDRFSAERTGGSVSTLTIQRTQQEDSAVYLCASSLYLNQPQHFGDGTRLSIL.